The 9 T cell receptor beta chains reported below all come from one sample, sequenced in a study of blood T cell repertoires in COVID-19. The method was immunoSEQ multiplex PCR; TCRdb's version includes in-frame clones alone and lacks a portion of them. The sample gives some 270,000 clones, 85% to 90% of which show up once; roughly 3.9% is in the top ten. The sequencing input was PBMCs or T cells enriched from blood (not recorded which). The receptor source for this set is a woman between 25 and 40 years old with acute COVID-19.

This clone has just one count. J is TRBJ2-1 and V is TRBV18; 10 nucleotides align to TRBD1. Per germline, CDR1 KGHSH and CDR2 LQKENI. CDR3 length equals 18 residues. V trimming: 1 base; J trimming: 7 bases; junction bases outside the gene matches: 13. The CDR3 DNA reads as TGTGCCAGCTCACCACATGCGACCGGGACAGGGGATTTTAATGAGCAGTTCTTC. Protein product: CASSPHATGTGDFNEQFF.

This sequence joins TRBV3-1 (or the pseudogene TRBV3-2) and TRBJ2-7; maybe TRBD1 (5 bases). The CDR3 totals 16 residues. Trimming cost V 0 bases and J 3 bases, with 15 bases left between them. Germline V gene lookup returns CDR1 LGHDT and CDR2 YNNKEL (reference sequence). CDR3: CASSQDQGRHRYEQYF. CDR3 DNA sequence: TGTGCCAGCAGCCAAGATCAGGGCAGGCACCGCTACGAGCAGTACTTC.

The V call is TRBV6-5, the J call TRBJ2-2, with D hard to call. V lost 2 bases and J lost 1, with 8 bases in between. CDR3 length: 15 amino acids. Germline values: CDR1 MNHEY, CDR2 SVGAGI. DNA of the CDR3: TGTGCCAGCAGTTACGGCACATTGAACACCGGGGAGCTGTTTTTT. Amino acid sequence: CASSYGTLNTGELFF.

Comment on this clone: Other nucleotide sequences from this sample produce the same CDR3. The V call is TRBV3-1 (or the pseudogene TRBV3-2), the J call TRBJ2-7, with 7 bases aligning to TRBD1. This CDR3 has 13 residues. V lost 2 bases to trimming and J lost 3 bases; unmatched junction nucleotides: 1. Germline V gene sequence: CDR1 LGHDT, CDR2 YNNKEL (reference sequence). CDR3 nucleotide sequence: TGTGCCAGCAGCCAATACAGGGGCTACGAGCAGTACTTC. Encoded protein: CASSQYRGYEQYF.

The chain has TRBV10-3 and TRBJ1-1; D not resolved. The CDR3 is 14 residues long. Between the trimmed V and J ends, which lost 0 bases and 1 base, there was a span of 6 bases. CDR1 is ENHRY, CDR2 SYGVKD, per germline. CDR3 sequence (DNA): TGTGCCATCAGTGAGTCTCCCGGGAACACTGAAGCTTTCTTT. This encodes CAISESPGNTEAFF.

This chain connects TRBV5-4 to TRBJ2-7; 7 positions match TRBD1. Germline V gene lookup returns CDR1 SGHNT and CDR2 YYREEE (reference sequence). This CDR3 is built from 14 residues. After removal of 4 bases from V and 4 bases from J, the junction contained 8 bases not matched to a gene. CDR3 region: CASSQGGNIYEQYF. DNA of the CDR3: TGTGCCAGCAGCCAAGGGGGCAATATATACGAGCAGTACTTC.

Turning to this clone: The same CDR3 can be traced to other DNA sequences in this sample. This chain uses TRBV5-1 with TRBJ2-7; D remains ambiguous. This CDR3 is built from 13 residues. The germline V gene has CDR1 SGHRS and CDR2 YFSETQ. The ends were cut back, 2 bases at V and 1 base at J, with 7 bases in the middle. The chain's CDR3 is CASSLLESYEQYF. DNA of the CDR3: TGCGCCAGCAGCTTACTCGAATCCTACGAGCAGTACTTC.

The chain links TRBV19 to TRBJ2-7; 7 bases are a match to TRBD2. Germline lookup yields CDR1 LNHDA and CDR2 SQIVND (reference sequence). The CDR3 is made up of 17 amino acids. J was trimmed by 0 bases and V by 3 bases; bases with no gene match: 11. The CDR3 coding sequence is TGTGCCAGTAGTATCGGCCTAGCGGAGACTTTCTCCTACGAGCAGTACTTC. The encoded protein is CASSIGLAETFSYEQYF.

The chain couples TRBV27 to TRBJ1-1, with TRBD1 matching over 9 bases. The CDR3 covers 16 residues. The J segment lost 0 bases and the V segment lost 5 bases, leaving 7 bases of the junction unmatched. The germline gives CDR1 MNHEY, CDR2 SMNVEV (reference sequence). The CDR3 protein is CASSRQGVLMNTEAFF. In nucleotides, the CDR3 is TGTGCCAGCAGTCGACAGGGGGTCCTCATGAACACTGAAGCTTTCTTT.